Below are 2 T cell receptor beta chains sequenced from a single sample in a study of blood T cell repertoires in COVID-19. Sequenced by immunoSEQ multiplex PCR; TCRdb stores in-frame clones only, minus some. The sample carries more than 200,000 clones, around 88% recorded once. The specimen was peripheral blood. These receptors were obtained from a woman aged 45-65 years with acute or convalescent COVID-19.

This chain links TRBV2 with TRBJ2-7; 7 bases agree with TRBD2. The germline gives CDR1 SNHLY, CDR2 FYNNEI. The trim removed 6 bases at V and 2 bases at J, leaving 7 bases unmatched. The CDR3 consists of 14 residues. CDR3 in amino acids: CASRGTMVAYEQYF. The CDR3 DNA reads as TGTGCCAGCAGAGGGACTATGGTTGCCTACGAGCAGTACTTC.

Ten or more counts support this clone. The chain recombines TRBV2 with TRBJ2-7; D is uncertain. CDR1 SNHLY and CDR2 FYNNEI come from the germline V gene. V dropped 4 bases and J dropped 7 bases, with 8 bases sitting between them. This CDR3 is built from 11 residues. The CDR3 region is CASSVNREQYF. In DNA, the CDR3 is TGTGCCAGCAGTGTAAATCGGGAGCAGTACTTC. The whole variable domain, filled in from reference TRBV2 and TRBJ2-7, reads EPEVTQTPSHQVTQMGQEVILRCVPISNHLYFYWYRQILGQKVEFLVSFYNNEISEKSEIFDDQFSVERPDGSNFTLKIRSTKLEDSAMYFCASSVNREQYFGPGTRLTVT.